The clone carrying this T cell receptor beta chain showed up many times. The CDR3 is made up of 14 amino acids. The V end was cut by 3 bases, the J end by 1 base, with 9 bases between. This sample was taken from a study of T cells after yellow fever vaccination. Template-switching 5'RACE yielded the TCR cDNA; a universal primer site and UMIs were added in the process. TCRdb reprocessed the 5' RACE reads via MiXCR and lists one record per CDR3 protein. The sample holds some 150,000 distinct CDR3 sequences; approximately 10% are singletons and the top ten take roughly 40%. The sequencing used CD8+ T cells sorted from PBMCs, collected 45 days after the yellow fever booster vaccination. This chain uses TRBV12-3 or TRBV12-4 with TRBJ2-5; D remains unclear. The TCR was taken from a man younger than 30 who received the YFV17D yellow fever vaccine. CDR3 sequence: CASSFAGLQETQYF. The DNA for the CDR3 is TGTGCCAGCAGTTTTGCAGGTCTCCAAGAGACCCAGTACTTC.